This is a list of T cell receptor beta chains from one sample in a study of blood T cell repertoires in COVID-19. Data came from immunoSEQ multiplex PCR; TCRdb stores just in-frame clones and leaves some out. Of some 530,000 clones listed, roughly nine tenths are singletons. Material for sequencing was PBMCs or T cells enriched from blood (not recorded which). The receptors come from a woman aged 55-69 years who had recovered from COVID-19. CDR3s include the opening cysteine and the closing phenylalanine or tryptophan. The D gene is left open where the match is weak. Size values are once, few and many counts, or a class for expanded clones, and some rows have none.

TRBV5-1,NA,14,TRBJ2-3,NA,CASSRVGVTDTQYF,TGCGCCAGCAGTAGGGTAGGGGTAACAGATACGCAGTATTTT
TRBV27,NA,13,TRBJ1-1,NA,CASSRTVNTEAFF,TGTGCCAGCAGCCGAACAGTGAACACTGAAGCTTTCTTT
TRBV15,NA,14,TRBJ2-5,once,CATRRNSGEETQYF,TGTGCCACCAGAAGGAACAGCGGAGAAGAGACCCAGTACTTC
TRBV5-1,TRBD1,15,TRBJ2-7,NA,CASSLGGQGFYEQYF,TGCGCCAGCAGCTTGGGGGGACAGGGTTTTTACGAGCAGTACTTC
TRBV2,TRBD2,19,TRBJ2-5,NA,CASSPRGTSGGFVSETQYF,TGTGCCAGCAGTCCTCGGGGGACTAGCGGGGGGTTTGTGAGTGAGACCCAGTACTTC
TRBV19,NA,15,TRBJ1-3,NA,CASTSVQTSGNTIYF,TGTGCCAGTACTTCCGTCCAGACATCTGGAAACACCATATATTTT
TRBV11-2,NA,15,TRBJ1-3,NA,CASSLDRPSGNTIYF,TGTGCCAGCAGCCTTGACAGGCCCTCTGGAAACACCATATATTTT
TRBV5-1,NA,16,TRBJ2-3,NA,CASSLEAGLRTDTQYF,TGCGCCAGCAGCTTGGAGGCGGGTTTACGCACAGATACGCAGTATTTT
TRBV29-1,TRBD2,14,TRBJ2-1,once,CSVESSGALNEQFF,TGCAGCGTTGAGTCTAGCGGGGCATTAAATGAGCAGTTCTTC
TRBV11-2,NA,14,TRBJ1-1,NA,CASSLEGLATGAFF,TGTGCCAGCAGCTTAGAGGGCTTGGCCACAGGAGCTTTCTTT
TRBV15,NA,13,TRBJ1-1,NA,CATSIGDGAEAFF,TGTGCCACCAGCATAGGGGATGGGGCTGAAGCTTTCTTT
TRBV6-6,TRBD1,16,TRBJ1-5,NA,CASSYSGQASNQPQHF,TGTGCCAGCAGTTATTCAGGACAGGCAAGCAATCAGCCCCAGCATTTT
TRBV11-2,NA,13,TRBJ1-5,NA,CASSPNSNQPQHF,TGTGCCAGCAGTCCTAATAGCAATCAGCCCCAGCATTTT
TRBV5-1,NA,12,TRBJ1-1,NA,CASSKAGTEAFF,TGCGCCAGCAGCAAGGCAGGCACTGAAGCTTTCTTT
TRBV9,NA,14,TRBJ1-2,few,CASSASQGQGGYTF,TGTGCCAGCAGCGCCTCACAGGGCCAGGGTGGCTACACCTTC
TRBV5-1,TRBD1,15,TRBJ2-5,NA,CASSSTGGGGETQYF,TGCGCCAGCAGCTCCACAGGGGGCGGCGGAGAGACCCAGTACTTC
TRBV7-2,NA,14,TRBJ2-5,once,CASSYTRAQETQYF,TGTGCCAGCAGCTATACTAGAGCCCAAGAGACCCAGTACTTC
TRBV18,NA,13,TRBJ1-1,once,CASSPAKGGGSFF,TGTGCCAGCTCACCCGCGAAGGGGGGGGGATCTTTCTTT
TRBV10-1,NA,13,TRBJ1-1,NA,CASSESSGREAFF,TGCGCCAGCAGTGAGTCCAGCGGCCGTGAAGCTTTCTTT
TRBV4-1,NA,16,TRBJ1-3,NA,CASSQGMGASGNTIYF,TGCGCCAGCAGCCAAGGAATGGGGGCCTCTGGAAACACCATATATTTT
TRBV14,NA,15,TRBJ1-1,few,CASSQEQGRVTEAFF,TGTGCCAGCAGCCAAGAGCAGGGGCGGGTTACTGAAGCTTTCTTT
TRBV7-9,NA,17,TRBJ1-4,NA,CASSLIRAGKGNEKLFF,TGTGCCAGCAGCTTAATTAGGGCAGGGAAAGGCAATGAAAAACTGTTTTTT
TRBV9,TRBD2,17,TRBJ2-2,NA,CASSSPGGAGGTGELFF,TGTGCCAGCAGCTCACCAGGGGGAGCGGGGGGCACCGGGGAGCTGTTTTTT
TRBV19,NA,15,TRBJ1-2,NA,CASSMTDRPNYGYTF,TGTGCCAGTAGTATGACCGACAGGCCTAATTATGGCTACACCTTC
TRBV6-2/TRBV6-3,NA,15,TRBJ1-1,NA,CASSYSRDMGTEAFF,TGTGCCAGCAGTTACTCCAGGGACATGGGGACTGAAGCTTTCTTT
TRBV5-1,NA,13,TRBJ2-5,NA,CASSPGVQETQYF,TGCGCCAGCAGCCCCGGGGTACAAGAGACCCAGTACTTC
TRBV9,TRBD1,13,TRBJ1-2,NA,CASTPGGDYGYTF,TGTGCCAGCACCCCAGGGGGAGACTATGGCTACACCTTC
TRBV2,NA,13,TRBJ1-5,NA,CASGEAGGGPQHF,TGTGCCAGCGGGGAAGCAGGCGGGGGCCCCCAGCATTTT
TRBV7-2,TRBD1,13,TRBJ1-2,NA,CASTPYRGGGYTF,TGTGCCAGCACCCCCTACAGGGGCGGAGGCTACACCTTC
TRBV11-3,NA,17,TRBJ1-4,NA,CASSLLVLVQTNEKLFF,TGTGCCAGCAGCTTATTAGTTTTAGTACAGACTAATGAAAAACTGTTTTTT
TRBV25-1,TRBD1,12,TRBJ1-1,NA,CASRRGHTEAFF,TGTGCCAGCAGGAGGGGGCACACTGAAGCTTTCTTT
TRBV30,NA,12,TRBJ2-1,NA,CAWSVQDNEQFF,TGTGCCTGGAGTGTACAGGACAATGAGCAGTTCTTC
TRBV11-2,NA,11,TRBJ2-1,NA,CASTAYNEQFF,TGTGCCAGCACCGCCTACAATGAGCAGTTCTTC
TRBV12-5,NA,14,TRBJ1-2,NA,CASGLHDSLGGYTF,TGTGCTAGTGGTTTGCATGACAGCTTGGGGGGCTACACCTTC
TRBV5-1,NA,14,TRBJ2-5,NA,CASSTSGQKGTQYF,TGCGCCAGCAGCACCTCCGGACAGAAAGGGACCCAGTACTTC
TRBV6-5,TRBD1,13,TRBJ1-5,NA,CASRGQTNQPQHF,TGTGCCAGCCGGGGACAGACCAATCAGCCCCAGCATTTT
TRBV19,NA,14,TRBJ2-7,once,CASSISGSSYEQYF,TGTGCCAGTAGTATTTCAGGGTCCTCCTACGAGCAGTACTTC
TRBV2,NA,13,TRBJ1-1,many,CASTPQGLTEAFF,TGTGCCAGCACCCCACAGGGTCTCACTGAAGCTTTCTTT
TRBV3-1/TRBV3-2,TRBD1,14,TRBJ1-5,NA,CASSLGTGNQPQHF,TGTGCCAGCAGCCTCGGGACAGGGAATCAGCCCCAGCATTTT
TRBV9,TRBD2,16,TRBJ2-3,NA,CASSHSPSGDTDTQYF,TGTGCCAGCAGCCACTCCCCTAGCGGGGACACAGATACGCAGTATTTT
TRBV6-5,NA,14,TRBJ2-7,once,CASSYVRSGYEQYF,TGTGCCAGCAGTTACGTCCGGTCCGGCTACGAGCAGTACTTC
TRBV10-3,TRBD1,15,TRBJ1-5,NA,CAISERQGGNQPQHF,TGTGCCATCAGTGAGCGACAGGGGGGCAATCAGCCCCAGCATTTT
TRBV4-2,NA,18,TRBJ1-4,NA,CASSQYPRGEGRNEKLFF,TGTGCCAGCAGCCAATACCCGCGGGGGGAGGGGAGAAATGAAAAACTGTTTTTT
TRBV24-1,TRBD1,13,TRBJ2-3,NA,CATSTGPTDTQYF,TGTGCCACCTCGACAGGGCCCACAGATACGCAGTATTTT
TRBV18,TRBD1,17,TRBJ1-3,NA,CASSPRTGGFSGNTIYF,TGTGCCAGCTCACCCCGGACAGGGGGCTTCTCTGGAAACACCATATATTTT
TRBV7-9,TRBD1,15,TRBJ1-1,NA,CASSFSGQGKTEAFF,TGTGCCAGCAGCTTTTCTGGACAGGGGAAAACTGAAGCTTTCTTT
TRBV7-8,NA,14,TRBJ1-5,NA,CASSLAGPNQPQHF,TGTGCCAGCAGCTTAGCGGGCCCCAATCAGCCCCAGCATTTT
TRBV5-1,NA,15,TRBJ1-5,few,CASSLSGISNQPQHF,TGCGCCAGCAGCCTCTCAGGGATCAGCAATCAGCCCCAGCATTTT
TRBV9,TRBD1,14,TRBJ1-6,NA,CASSVERTGGTLHF,TGTGCCAGCAGCGTAGAACGGACAGGGGGGACCCTCCACTTT
TRBV4-1,TRBD2,17,TRBJ2-1,NA,CASSQDTSGGHYNEQFF,TGCGCCAGCAGCCAAGATACTAGCGGGGGGCACTACAATGAGCAGTTCTTC
TRBV6-5,TRBD2,15,TRBJ2-1,NA,CASSHGTTLDNEQFF,TGTGCCAGCAGTCACGGGACTACTCTTGACAATGAGCAGTTCTTC
TRBV15,TRBD2,15,TRBJ2-4,NA,CATSRPGTAGGIQYF,TGTGCCACCAGCAGACCCGGGACGGCGGGGGGTATTCAGTACTTC
TRBV21-1,NA,15,TRBJ1-1,NA,CASSGQDRNGTEAFF,TGTGCCAGCAGCGGACAGGACAGAAACGGCACTGAAGCTTTCTTT
TRBV2,NA,13,TRBJ1-2,NA,CASSASGVGGYTF,TGTGCCAGCAGTGCTTCCGGGGTGGGTGGCTACACCTTC